The 13 T cell receptor beta chains given below trace back to one sample, sequenced in a study of blood T cell repertoires in COVID-19. TCRdb's table, derived via immunoSEQ multiplex PCR, lists solely in-frame clones and lacks some. The repertoire holds roughly 180,000 clones, with 82% as singletons. Sequencing input: PBMCs or T cells enriched from blood (not recorded which). These receptors all stem from a man aged 40-49 years who had recovered from COVID-19.

This chain links TRBV3-1 (or the pseudogene TRBV3-2) with TRBJ1-4; no firm D call. Per the germline V gene, CDR1 is LGHDT and CDR2 is YNNKEL (reference sequence). Trimming took off 1 base at V and 0 bases at J, with 12 bases between the two ends. The CDR3 extends over 17 amino acids. CDR3 residues: CASSQAVGQSTNEKLFF. In nucleotides, the CDR3 is TGTGCCAGCAGCCAAGCCGTTGGGCAGTCAACTAATGAAAAACTGTTTTTT.

The sample holds one count of this clone. The chain combines TRBV6-5 with TRBJ2-2; the D is unclear. The V gene's germline CDR1 is MNHEY and CDR2 SVGAGI. V was cut by 6 bases and J by 7 bases, with 6 bases left in between. CDR3 length equals 11 residues. CDR3 sequence: CASSGGGELFF. CDR3 in DNA: TGTGCCAGCAGCGGTGGCGGGGAGCTGTTTTTT.

The CDR3 region is CASSLVLAASTDTQYF. DNA for the CDR3: TGTGCCAGCAGCTTAGTTCTCGCGGCTAGCACAGATACGCAGTATTTT. This chain uses TRBV7-8 with TRBJ2-3; D not certain. Germline CDR1 SGHVS, CDR2 FQNEAQ. Between the trimmed V and J ends, which lost 1 base and 0 bases, there was a span of 11 bases. The CDR3 covers 16 residues.

The chain is built from TRBV10-3 and TRBJ1-2; D is possibly TRBD1 (6 bases). V was cut by 3 bases and J by 4 bases, with 12 bases left in between. CDR3 length: 14 amino acids. The germline gives CDR1 ENHRY, CDR2 SYGVKD. CDR3 sequence reads: CAISEQGSAYGYTF. The CDR3 region has the DNA TGTGCCATCAGTGAACAGGGTTCTGCCTATGGCTACACCTTC.

There are a few counts of this clone. The J gene is TRBJ1-1, the V gene TRBV6-5; unclear D gene. The CDR3 consists of 11 residues. V lost 2 bases, J lost 5 bases, and 3 bases lay in between. Germline V gene sequence: CDR1 MNHEY, CDR2 SVGAGI. Here the CDR3 reads CASSYETEAFF. CDR3 DNA sequence: TGTGCCAGCAGTTACGAGACTGAAGCTTTCTTT.

The chain joins TRBV19 to TRBJ1-1; a weak D match, TRBD1 (6 bases). Germline V gene lookup returns CDR1 LNHDA and CDR2 SQIVND (reference sequence). The CDR3 runs 15 residues. The V and J ends lost 4 bases and 5 bases respectively, with 17 bases between them. CDR3 DNA sequence: TGTGCCAGTAGTAACCCCGGGGGGCGGGAGACTGAAGCTTTCTTT. Its protein is CASSNPGGRETEAFF. The whole variable domain, remainder taken from reference TRBV19 and TRBJ1-1, is DGGITQSPKYLFRKEGQNVTLSCEQNLNHDAMYWYRQDPGQGLRLIYYSQIVNDFQKGDIAEGYSVSREKKESFPLTVTSAQKNPTAFYLCASSNPGGRETEAFFGQGTRLTVV.

The CDR3 DNA sequence: TGCGCCAGCAGCCACGGACTAGGGGAAATGGAGCAGTTCTTC. Protein sequence: CASSHGLGEMEQFF. The V and J genes are TRBV4-3 and TRBJ2-1; 7 bases map to TRBD2. The CDR3 is made up of 14 amino acids. The V gene's germline CDR1 is LGHNA and CDR2 YSLEER. V shed 3 bases and J 10 bases; nucleotides not matched to a gene: 9.

This clone has a handful of counts. The V call is TRBV30, the J call TRBJ1-4; D possibly corresponds to TRBD1 (6 bases). V was trimmed by 4 bases and J by 2 bases, leaving 8 bases between them. The CDR3 extends over 13 amino acids. The germline V gene has CDR1 GTSNPN and CDR2 SVGIG (reference sequence). CDR3 DNA: TGTGCCTGGACAGGGGCTACTAATGAAAAACTGTTTTTT. Encoded protein: CAWTGATNEKLFF.

The V and J genes are TRBV28 and TRBJ2-7; 7 bases align to TRBD1. The CDR3 extends over 14 amino acids. Trimming at V came to 6 bases and at J to 2 bases, leaving 7 bases not matched to a gene. The germline CDR1 and CDR2 sequences are MDHEN and SYDVKM. The chain's CDR3 is CASSPADRTYEQYF. In DNA, the CDR3 is TGTGCCAGCAGCCCCGCGGACAGGACCTACGAGCAGTACTTC.

J is TRBJ2-1 and V is TRBV5-1, with TRBD2 identical over 8 bases. Germline-derived CDR1 and CDR2 are SGHRS and YFSETQ. The V and J ends lost 0 bases and 7 bases, in that order; junction bases with no gene match: 6. The CDR3 has 15 amino acids. The CDR3 bases are TGCGCCAGCAGCTTGGAGGGTAGCGGGACAAATGAGCAGTTCTTC. Its translation is CASSLEGSGTNEQFF.

Of note for this clone: Other nucleotide sequences in the sample specify the same CDR3. The gene calls are TRBV30 and TRBJ1-2; D is perhaps TRBD1 (6 bases). Trimming took off 2 bases at V and 4 bases at J, with 8 bases between the two ends. Per germline, CDR1 GTSNPN and CDR2 SVGIG (reference sequence). The CDR3 has 12 amino acids. The CDR3 loop reads CAWSRQAYGYTF. DNA of the CDR3: TGTGCCTGGAGTCGACAGGCCTATGGCTACACCTTC.

V and J are TRBV4-3 and TRBJ1-2; perhaps TRBD1 as D (5 bases). The CDR3 is 15 residues long. Germline V lookup: CDR1 LGHNA, CDR2 YSLEER. V dropped 0 bases and J dropped 6 bases, with 14 bases sitting between them. The CDR3 DNA is TGCGCCAGCAGCCAAGACTGGGGCGGTCGAAATGGCTACACCTTC. It yields the protein CASSQDWGGRNGYTF.

The chain recombines TRBV7-2 with TRBJ1-2; no clear D gene. The CDR3 loop spans 12 amino acids. Trimming cost V 5 bases and J 2 bases, with 6 bases left between them. Germline V gives CDR1 SGHTA, CDR2 FQGNSA. The DNA of the CDR3 is TGTGCCAGCAGCACACAGAACTATGGCTACACCTTC. This sequence encodes CASSTQNYGYTF. The whole variable domain, filled in from reference TRBV7-2 and TRBJ1-2, reads GAGVSQSPSNKVTEKGKDVELRCDPISGHTALYWYRQSLGQGLEFLIYFQGNSAPDKSGLPSDRFSAERTGGSVSTLTIQRTQQEDSAVYLCASSTQNYGYTFGSGTRLTVV.